The 13 T cell receptor beta chains below come from one sample, sequenced in a study of blood T cell repertoires in COVID-19. The method was immunoSEQ multiplex PCR; TCRdb's version includes in-frame clones alone and lacks a portion of them. The profile shows some 130,000 clones, about 90% of them singletons. The sequencing input was peripheral blood. The receptors shown here come from a woman aged 60-70 years with acute or convalescent COVID-19.

This chain uses TRBV6-2 or TRBV6-3 with TRBJ2-3, with 10 bases identical to TRBD2. Looked up from germline, CDR1 is MNHEY and CDR2 is SVGEGT. With 2 bases clipped from V and 3 bases from J, the junction kept 5 bases outside the gene matches. The CDR3 is 16 amino acids. The CDR3 sequence: CASSYVAGGRTDTQYF. CDR3 sequence (DNA): TGTGCCAGCAGTTACGTAGCGGGAGGTAGGACAGATACGCAGTATTTT.

A single count supports this clone. This chain links TRBV5-4 with TRBJ2-5; no clear D. This CDR3 comprises 12 residues. Trimming pared 4 bases from V and 2 bases from J, leaving 6 bases between. CDR1 and CDR2 (germline): SGHNT, YYREEE (reference sequence). CDR3: CASSLTQETQYF. The CDR3 DNA follows: TGTGCCAGCAGCCTGACACAAGAGACCCAGTACTTC.

The V and J genes are TRBV4-1 and TRBJ2-1; maybe TRBD2 (5 bases). Trimming left V 4 bases short and J 3 bases short, with 13 bases between. CDR1 and CDR2 (germline): MGHRA, YSYEKL. This CDR3 comprises 15 residues. As DNA, the CDR3 is TGCGCCAGCAGCCCCGAGGGTAGCAGCTACAATGAGCAGTTCTTC. This gives the protein CASSPEGSSYNEQFF.

The J gene is TRBJ2-1, the V gene TRBV29-1; tentative D call: TRBD2 (6 bases). The V gene's germline CDR1 is SQVTM and CDR2 ANQGSEA. The length of the CDR3 is 14 residues. The germline V and J ends were trimmed by 0 bases and 6 bases, with 12 bases remaining between them. CDR3 in DNA: TGCAGCGTTGAAGACGGGGGAAGGGGCAATGAGCAGTTCTTC. Translation gives CSVEDGGRGNEQFF.

This clone was recorded a few times. CDR3 coding DNA: TGTGCCAGTAGCGTAAGCGGGAGCATCGATGAGCAGTTCTTC. Encoded protein: CASSVSGSIDEQFF. The V and J genes are TRBV19 and TRBJ2-1; 8 bases agree with TRBD2. CDR1 and CDR2 from the germline V gene are LNHDA and SQIVND (reference sequence). The CDR3 length is 14 residues. After removal of 6 bases from V and 8 bases from J, the junction contained 9 bases not matched to a gene.

The chain is built from TRBV5-4 and TRBJ2-1; D gene ambiguous. This CDR3 region has 13 residues. Germline V gene lookup returns CDR1 SGHNT and CDR2 YYREEE (reference sequence). Trimming took 0 bases from V and 7 from J, leaving 8 bases between them. For the CDR3, the DNA is TGTGCCAGCAGCTTGGGGCCGTGGAATGAGCAGTTCTTC. Its protein product is CASSLGPWNEQFF.

Of note for this clone: The sample contains more than one DNA sequence encoding this CDR3. The chain couples TRBV7-6 to TRBJ2-2; maybe TRBD1 (6 bases). V lost 5 bases to trimming and J lost 5 bases, with 18 bases between them. The CDR3 sequence is 16 residues long. Germline lookup yields CDR1 SGHVS and CDR2 FNYEAQ. CDR3 in amino acids: CASSPRANRDTGELFF. The CDR3 DNA reads TGTGCCAGCAGCCCGAGGGCTAACAGGGATACCGGGGAGCTGTTTTTT. Full variable domain (outside the CDR3, taken from reference TRBV7-6 and TRBJ2-2): GAGVSQSPRYKVTKRGQDVALRCDPISGHVSLYWYRQALGQGPEFLTYFNYEAQQDKSGLPNDRFSAERPEGSISTLTIQRTEQRDSAMYRCASSPRANRDTGELFFGEGSRLTVL.

The genes are TRBV30 and TRBJ2-5; D uncertain. CDR1 GTSNPN and CDR2 SVGIG come from the germline V gene (reference sequence). This CDR3 has 13 amino acids. V shed 6 bases and J shed 7 bases, with 18 bases lying between them. CDR3 sequence (DNA): TGTGCCTGCCGAACTCTAGGAATTCGGACCCAGTACTTC. Its translation: CACRTLGIRTQYF. Full variable domain (rest looked up from reference TRBV30 and TRBJ2-5): SQTIHQWPATLVQPVGSPLSLECTVEGTSNPNLYWYRQAAGRGLQLLFYSVGIGQISSEVPQNLSASRPQDRQFILSSKKLLLSDSGFYLCACRTLGIRTQYFGPGTRLLVL.

The rearrangement uses TRBV19 and TRBJ2-3, with 11 bases that match TRBD1. This CDR3 contains 15 residues. After removal of 5 bases from V and 1 base from J, the junction contained 2 bases not matched to a gene. Looked up from germline, CDR1 is LNHDA and CDR2 is SQIVND (reference sequence). This CDR3 is CASSWTGGGTDTQYF. The CDR3 coding sequence is TGTGCCAGTAGTTGGACAGGGGGCGGCACAGATACGCAGTATTTT.

The chain employs TRBV29-1 and TRBJ2-1; D remains unclear. The CDR3 extends over 15 amino acids. Germline-derived CDR1 and CDR2 are SQVTM and ANQGSEA. Deletions cut 4 bases from V and 0 bases from J, with 13 bases between. CDR3 sequence reads: CSVVVGWSSYNEQFF. The CDR3 nucleotides read TGCAGCGTTGTTGTCGGGTGGAGCTCCTACAATGAGCAGTTCTTC.

V is TRBV6-2 or TRBV6-3 and J is TRBJ1-5; TRBD1 matches at 7 bases. Per germline, CDR1 MNHEY and CDR2 SVGEGT. V was clipped by 1 base and J by 5 bases; unmatched bases: 2. The CDR3 totals 14 residues. The CDR3 DNA is TGTGCCAGCAGTTACTACAGGGGCGATCAGCCCCAGCATTTT. Translating gives CASSYYRGDQPQHF.

V gene TRBV2 combines with J gene TRBJ2-1, with a weak D call TRBD2 (6 bases). CDR1 is SNHLY and CDR2 is FYNNEI in the germline V gene. The CDR3 contains 15 residues. V lost 6 bases to trimming and J lost 0 bases, with 12 bases between them. The CDR3 nucleotides are TGTGCCAGCAGGCGGGACGAGAGCTCCTACAATGAGCAGTTCTTC. This translates into CASRRDESSYNEQFF.

The CDR3 bases are TGCGCCAGCAGCATCTCAGGGGGCGAGGAAGGCTACACCTTC. Encoded protein: CASSISGGEEGYTF. V is TRBV5-1 and J is TRBJ1-2; 8 bases are shared with TRBD1. V shed 4 bases, J shed 8 bases, and the junction held 10 bases outside the gene matches. This CDR3 is 14 amino acids long. Germline V gene sequence: CDR1 SGHRS, CDR2 YFSETQ.